Many counts were recorded for the clone carrying this T cell receptor (beta chain). Its antigen is not known. This record comes from a study of early T cells in non-severe SARS-CoV-2 infection. Study information: The study sequenced bulk RNA from unsorted whole blood, with chains unpaired.

The library protocol tagged individual cDNA molecules with unique molecular identifiers. TCRdb reanalysed the 5' RACE reads using MiXCR and keeps one entry per CDR3 protein. The sample holds approximately 21,000 distinct CDR3 sequences, around 5% seen once. Broader study findings: CD4 and private specificities were missed by VDJdb matching, which favored anti-spike CD8 responses.

J lost 6 bases, V lost 5 bases, and 5 bases had no gene match. There are 13 residues in the CDR3. Germline V gene lookup returns CDR1 SGHVS and CDR2 FNYEAQ. The clonotype was recovered from an adult who was a healthcare worker with PCR-confirmed SARS-CoV-2 infection or an uninfected control (not recorded which). The chain links TRBV7-6 to TRBJ2-3; 7 bases fit TRBD2. Sequenced: whole blood. Here the CDR3 reads CASSPELADTQYF. Here the CDR3 DNA reads TGTGCCAGCAGCCCGGAACTAGCGGATACGCAGTATTTT.